The entry below describes one T cell receptor (beta chain). The CDR3 contains 13 residues. The ends were cut back, 2 bases at V and 5 bases at J, with 7 bases in the middle. As their treatment, donors received nivolumab, ipilimumab, aspirin, low-dose cyclophosphamide and low-dose radiotherapy. First-strand cDNA relied on TRAV- and TRBV-specific primers spanning alpha and beta chains. PCR amplification of the TCRs was performed with Phusion for about 20 PCR cycles, and it relied on a constant-region primer together with a V-primer adapter. TCRdb analysed the reads with MiXCR anew, one entry per CDR3 protein. The sample holds 7,500 to 10,000 distinct CDR3 sequences, 60% to 80% seen once. The source of the sample is a study of low-dose radiotherapy and immunotherapy resistance in tumors. Study at large: A dose of 0.5 Gy per fraction was delivered to Cohort 1 every 2 weeks, for a total of 6.5 Gy.

This receptor was obtained from a human donor with advanced metastatic prostate, ovarian, gallbladder or colorectal cancer (not recorded which). This table probably holds off-target reads from a library built for another chain. J is TRBJ2-1 and V is TRBV12-3 or TRBV12-4; D not certain. The CDR3: CASSLFLNNEQFF. The DNA of the CDR3 is TGTGCCAGCAGTTTATTTTTGAACAATGAGCAGTTCTTC.